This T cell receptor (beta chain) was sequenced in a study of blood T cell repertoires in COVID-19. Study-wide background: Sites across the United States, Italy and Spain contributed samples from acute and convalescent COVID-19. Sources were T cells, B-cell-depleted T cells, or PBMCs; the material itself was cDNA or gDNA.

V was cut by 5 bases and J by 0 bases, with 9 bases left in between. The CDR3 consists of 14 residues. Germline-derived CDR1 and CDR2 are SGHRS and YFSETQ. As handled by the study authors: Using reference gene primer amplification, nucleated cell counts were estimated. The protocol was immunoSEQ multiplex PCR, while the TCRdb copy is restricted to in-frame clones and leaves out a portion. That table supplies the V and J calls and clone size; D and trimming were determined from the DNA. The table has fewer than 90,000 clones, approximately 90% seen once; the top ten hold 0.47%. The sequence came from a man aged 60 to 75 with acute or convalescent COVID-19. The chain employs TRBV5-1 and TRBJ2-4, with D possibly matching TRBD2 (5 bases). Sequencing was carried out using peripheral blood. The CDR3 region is CASSGGLAKNIQYF. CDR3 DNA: TGCGCCAGCAGTGGCGGACTAGCCAAAAACATTCAGTACTTC. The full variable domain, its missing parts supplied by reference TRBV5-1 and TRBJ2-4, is KAGVTQTPRYLIKTRGQQVTLSCSPISGHRSVSWYQQTPGQGLQFLFEYFSETQRNKGNFPGRFSGRQFSNSRSEMNVSTLELGDSALYLCASSGGLAKNIQYFGAGTRLSVL.